The 20 T cell receptor beta chains below all came from one sample that was sequenced in a study of cytomegalovirus exposure and HLA in healthy donors. Use of 60 Vbeta and 13 Jbeta primers characterized the PCR. Clones were sequenced by immunoSEQ multiplex PCR, and TCRdb holds only the in-frame ones, with some missing. The table lists roughly 200,000 clones, over 70% of them singletons. The sample taken for sequencing was PBMCs. The origin of the receptors is a middle-aged man in good health and CMV-seropositive.

The V call is TRBV18, the J call TRBJ2-1; maybe TRBD2 (5 bases). The CDR3 spans 15 residues. The germline CDR1 and CDR2 sequences are KGHSH and LQKENI. The V and J ends lost 3 bases and 9 bases respectively, with 18 bases between them. CDR3 bases: TGTGCCAGCTCACCCCTTTCCGTGGACGGGGTTGAGCAGTTCTTC. Its protein product is CASSPLSVDGVEQFF.

This chain uses TRBV5-5 with TRBJ1-1, with 9 bases that match TRBD1. This CDR3 is 14 amino acids long. With 4 bases clipped from V and 5 bases from J, the junction kept 6 bases outside the gene matches. Per germline, CDR1 SGHKS and CDR2 YYEKEE (reference sequence). The CDR3 DNA follows: TGTGCCAGCAGCGAGAACAGGGGGCGGACTGAAGCTTTCTTT. Translating it yields CASSENRGRTEAFF.

The count of this clone is one. V and J are TRBV7-9 and TRBJ1-4, with 9 positions matching TRBD1. The CDR3 is made up of 16 amino acids. CDR1 is SEHNR, CDR2 FQNEAQ, per germline (reference sequence). J was trimmed by 10 bases and V by 5 bases; bases with no gene match: 14. The CDR3 nucleotides read TGTGCCAGCAGCAGTCTTAACAGGGGGCTAACGGGAAAACTGTTTTTT. This sequence encodes CASSSLNRGLTGKLFF. Supplemented by reference TRBV7-9 and TRBJ1-4, the full variable domain reads DTGVSQNPRHKITKRGQNVTFRCDPISEHNRLYWYRQTLGQGPEFLTYFQNEAQLEKSRLLSDRFSAERPKGSFSTLEIQRTEQGDSAMYLCASSSLNRGLTGKLFFGSGTQLSVL.

V usage is TRBV2 and J usage is TRBJ1-2; 11 positions agree with TRBD1. CDR3 size: 14 residues. Germline CDR1 reads SNHLY; CDR2 reads FYNNEI. Losses at the gene ends were 7 bases for V and 2 bases for J; bases not matched to a gene: 3. CDR3 protein: CASTWTGGNYGYTF. The CDR3 DNA sequence: TGTGCCAGCACTTGGACAGGGGGCAACTATGGCTACACCTTC.

The rearrangement uses TRBV10-3 and TRBJ2-5; 10 positions match TRBD1. The assigned J gene may be wrong: the sequence end matches TRBJ2-7 better. CDR1 and CDR2 (germline): ENHRY, SYGVKD. This CDR3 is built from 15 residues. CDR3 region: CAISGGQGTSYEQYF. The CDR3 DNA reads as TGTGCCATCAGTGGGGGACAGGGGACCTCCTACGAGCAGTACTTC.

The J gene is TRBJ1-1, the V gene TRBV6-1; D perhaps matches TRBD1 (5 bases). The V and J ends lost 5 bases and 11 bases respectively, with 15 bases between them. Germline CDR1 is MNHNS and CDR2 is SASEGT. The CDR3 length is 12 residues. The CDR3 DNA reads TGTGCCAGCAGTCCACCCGGGGGTAGGGCTTTCTTT. Residues: CASSPPGGRAFF.

V and J are TRBV5-6 and TRBJ2-7, with 12 bases identical to TRBD1. The V gene's germline CDR1 is SGHDT and CDR2 YYEEEE. This CDR3 has 16 amino acids. Trimming cost V 3 bases and J 2 bases; bases outside gene matches: 6. CDR3 sequence reads: CASSSRDRGRTYEQYF. The CDR3 region has the DNA TGTGCCAGCAGCTCCCGGGACAGGGGGCGAACCTACGAGCAGTACTTC.

The chain couples TRBV7-8 to TRBJ2-6; D perhaps matches TRBD1 (6 bases). CDR1 and CDR2 (germline): SGHVS, FQNEAQ. The CDR3 loop spans 19 amino acids. V dropped 2 bases and J dropped 0 bases, with 17 bases sitting between them. The CDR3 DNA reads as TGTGCCAGCAGCTTATCAGCCCCGGGACATCTCTCTGGGGCCAACGTCCTGACTTTC. This encodes CASSLSAPGHLSGANVLTF.

This clone has only one observation. The CDR3: CASSQAGGRSRNTEAFF. The CDR3 region has the DNA TGTGCCAGCAGCCAAGCCGGGGGGCGGTCGAGGAACACTGAAGCTTTCTTT. The chain links TRBV4-2 to TRBJ1-1; possibly TRBD1 for D (6 bases). Germline V gives CDR1 LGHNA, CDR2 YNFKEQ. The CDR3 runs to 17 residues. The germline V and J ends were trimmed by 1 base and 1 base, with 16 bases remaining between them.

This clone was picked up a small number of times. The rearrangement links TRBV7-9 to TRBJ2-1; D possibly corresponds to TRBD2 (6 bases). The germline V gene has CDR1 SEHNR and CDR2 FQNEAQ (reference sequence). This CDR3 contains 13 residues. V lost 5 bases to trimming and J lost 7 bases, with 12 bases between them. The DNA for the CDR3 is TGTGCCAGCAGCCAGGCGGAGGGGAATGAGCAGTTCTTC. It specifies CASSQAEGNEQFF.

The V and J genes are TRBV28 and TRBJ1-1, with D hard to call. The CDR3 contains 14 residues. The germline CDR1 and CDR2 sequences are MDHEN and SYDVKM. The ends were cut back, 5 bases at V and 0 bases at J, with 10 bases in the middle. CDR3 protein: CASSSPGMNTEAFF. In DNA, the CDR3 is TGTGCCAGCAGTAGTCCGGGGATGAACACTGAAGCTTTCTTT. The full variable domain, with the rest looked up from reference TRBV28 and TRBJ1-1, is DVKVTQSSRYLVKRTGEKVFLECVQDMDHENMFWYRQDPGLGLRLIYFSYDVKMKEKGDIPEGYSVSREKKERFSLILESASTNQTSMYLCASSSPGMNTEAFFGQGTRLTVV.

The chain has TRBV5-1 and TRBJ1-1; D might be TRBD1 (6 bases). Germline values: CDR1 SGHRS, CDR2 YFSETQ. The CDR3 runs to 13 residues. Trimming removed 5 bases from V and 4 bases from J, with 12 bases in between. The CDR3: CASSLTGFTEAFF. The CDR3, as DNA: TGCGCCAGCAGTTTGACAGGTTTCACTGAAGCTTTCTTT.

The chain joins TRBV5-5 to TRBJ2-2, with 9 bases lining up with TRBD2. The CDR3 length is 16 residues. With V trimmed by 5 bases and J by 5 bases, 10 bases remained unmatched. Germline V CDR1 and CDR2: SGHKS, YYEKEE (reference sequence). CDR3 residues: CASSKVAGVGTGELFF. CDR3 DNA: TGTGCCAGCAGTAAAGTAGCGGGAGTGGGTACCGGGGAGCTGTTTTTT.

The chain joins TRBV2 to TRBJ1-1; 9 nucleotides align to TRBD1. The germline CDR1 and CDR2 sequences are SNHLY and FYNNEI. Trimming at V came to 8 bases and at J to 1 base, leaving 2 bases not matched to a gene. The CDR3 runs to 13 residues. This CDR3 reads CASGQGPNTEAFF. The CDR3 nucleotides read TGTGCCAGCGGACAGGGGCCGAACACTGAAGCTTTCTTT.

This clone was seen a handful of times. The chain carries TRBV7-9 and TRBJ2-7, with TRBD1 matching 7 bases. CDR3 length: 14 residues. The trim removed 3 bases at V and 3 bases at J, leaving 5 bases unmatched. CDR1 and CDR2 from the germline V gene are SEHNR and FQNEAQ (reference sequence). The CDR3 protein is CASSFPGTDYEQYF. CDR3 DNA: TGTGCCAGCAGCTTCCCCGGGACAGACTACGAGCAGTACTTC.

This clone was observed a single time. The J gene is TRBJ2-7, the V gene TRBV7-6, with D possibly TRBD2 on 6 matching bases. V was clipped by 3 bases and J by 6 bases, with 12 bases between them. Germline values: CDR1 SGHVS, CDR2 FNYEAQ. The CDR3 runs 13 residues. The CDR3 DNA is TGTGCCAGCAGCTTGGAGGGCGGGCGCGAGCAGTACTTC. Encoded protein: CASSLEGGREQYF.

CDR3 in DNA: TGTGCCAGCAGCTCCGACAACAATCAGCCCCAGCATTTT. It codes for CASSSDNNQPQHF. The chain combines TRBV7-9 with TRBJ1-5, with D unclear. This CDR3 is 13 amino acids long. Germline V gene data show CDR1 as SEHNR and CDR2 as FQNEAQ (reference sequence). The V and J ends lost 4 bases and 3 bases respectively, with 7 bases between them.

The genes are TRBV5-6 and TRBJ2-3; the D is unclear. The CDR3 totals 17 residues. Per the germline V gene, CDR1 is SGHDT and CDR2 is YYEEEE. Trimming left V 1 base short and J 1 base short, with 16 bases between. The CDR3 DNA is TGTGCCAGCAGCTTGTTGGTCGCGGTTACGGGCACAGATACGCAGTATTTT. Translating gives CASSLLVAVTGTDTQYF. The full variable domain, its missing parts supplied by reference TRBV5-6 and TRBJ2-3, is DAGVTQSPTHLIKTRGQQVTLRCSPKSGHDTVSWYQQALGQGPQFIFQYYEEEERQRGNFPDRFSGHQFPNYSSELNVNALLLGDSALYLCASSLLVAVTGTDTQYFGPGTRLTVL.

The chain uses TRBV30 and TRBJ2-1; 16 bases line up with TRBD2. There are 16 residues in the CDR3. Germline CDR1 GTSNPN, CDR2 SVGIG (reference sequence). J lost 7 bases, V lost 2 bases, and 5 bases had no gene match. The CDR3 spells CAWSRGTSGRVNEQFF. DNA for the CDR3: TGTGCCTGGAGTCGCGGGACTAGCGGGAGGGTTAATGAGCAGTTCTTC.

This clone showed up just once. This rearrangement joins TRBV19 to TRBJ2-1, with D maybe TRBD2 (6 bases). The CDR3 covers 15 residues. Per germline, CDR1 LNHDA and CDR2 SQIVND (reference sequence). Trimming removed 7 bases from V and 0 bases from J, with 13 bases in between. The CDR3 protein is CASKPAGLSYNEQFF. CDR3 bases: TGTGCCAGTAAACCAGCGGGCCTCTCCTACAATGAGCAGTTCTTC.